A selection of T cell receptor beta chains follows, all from one sample in a study of blood T cells in healthy people across ages. TCRdb passed the 5' RACE reads through MiXCR, listing each CDR3 protein once. This sample carries some 900,000 distinct CDR3 sequences, about 44% of them seen once, and the ten largest clones take over 10%. Sequenced material: blood. The receptors were gathered from a man aged 25 to 40 in good health. Both conserved end residues are part of each CDR3. Some rows have no size entry. The others give once, few or many, or a class for an expanded clone.

>TRBV10-3|.
CAITNRGSNYGYTF
>TRBV28|.
CASSSGQTSYGYTF
>TRBV6-6|.
CASSYREGVNEKLFF
>TRBV29-1|.
CSVGTGDNQPQHF
>TRBV12-3/TRBV12-4|.
CASSTSRDRVETQFF
>TRBV6-2/TRBV6-3|.
CASTPTGGNQPQHF
>TRBV27|.
CASSLSLGIGYTF
>TRBV7-7|.
CASSSNPNPGGANEQFF
>TRBV7-9|few
CASSGTGVSSPLHF
>TRBV6-2/TRBV6-3|.
CASSYAEETYEQYF
>TRBV7-2|.
CASSLKAGGLNEQFF
>TRBV13|.
CASRILSGGEDTQYF
>TRBV2|.
CASSEQRTGGEAQYF
>TRBV6-6|few
CASSSSVTSHF
>TRBV29-1|many
CSVGGQKQYEQYF
>TRBV6-6|.
CASRQTGVGNTIYF
>TRBV14|.
CASSQTPYSYNEQFF
>TRBV27|few
CASSLSPAGAGSTF
>TRBV20-1|.
CSAPHTGTGNNEQFF
>TRBV4-2|.
CASSPSLADQETQYF
>TRBV6-2/TRBV6-3|.
CASSDTKTGWNQPQHF
>TRBV27|.
CASSTSGLPTDTQYF
>TRBV4-1|few
CASSRREASLPEQYF
>TRBV4-2|many
CASSQGLGRETQYF
>TRBV3-1|few
CASSQMSDRGQEYF
>TRBV6-1|.
CASSPHQGDNTEAFF